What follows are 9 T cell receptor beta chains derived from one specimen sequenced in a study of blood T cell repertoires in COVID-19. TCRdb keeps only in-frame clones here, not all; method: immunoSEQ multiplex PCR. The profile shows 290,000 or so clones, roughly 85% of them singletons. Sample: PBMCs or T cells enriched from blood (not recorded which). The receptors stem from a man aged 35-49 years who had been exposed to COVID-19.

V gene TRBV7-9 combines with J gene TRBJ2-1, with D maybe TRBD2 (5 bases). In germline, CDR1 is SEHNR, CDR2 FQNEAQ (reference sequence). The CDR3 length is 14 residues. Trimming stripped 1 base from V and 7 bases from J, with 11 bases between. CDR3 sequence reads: CASSLEREWNEQFF. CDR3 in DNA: TGTGCCAGCAGCTTAGAGAGGGAGTGGAATGAGCAGTTCTTC.

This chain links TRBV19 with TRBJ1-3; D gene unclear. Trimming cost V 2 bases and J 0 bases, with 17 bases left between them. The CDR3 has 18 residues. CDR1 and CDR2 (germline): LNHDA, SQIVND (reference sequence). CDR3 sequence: CASSINGPNRSSGNTIYF. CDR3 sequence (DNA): TGTGCCAGTAGTATAAACGGTCCTAATAGGAGCTCTGGAAACACCATATATTTT.

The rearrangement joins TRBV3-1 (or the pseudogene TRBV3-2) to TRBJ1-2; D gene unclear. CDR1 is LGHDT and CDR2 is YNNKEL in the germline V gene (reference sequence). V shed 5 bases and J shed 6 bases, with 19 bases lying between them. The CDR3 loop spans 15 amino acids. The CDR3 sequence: CASSSPTTLRDGYTF. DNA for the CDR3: TGTGCCAGCAGCTCCCCGACAACCCTGAGGGATGGCTACACCTTC.

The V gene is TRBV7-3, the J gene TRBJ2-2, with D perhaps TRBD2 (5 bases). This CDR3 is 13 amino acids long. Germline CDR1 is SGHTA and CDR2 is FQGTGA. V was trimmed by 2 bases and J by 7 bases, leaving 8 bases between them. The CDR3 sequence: CASSLGGSGELFF. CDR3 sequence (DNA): TGTGCCAGCAGCTTAGGAGGTAGCGGGGAGCTGTTTTTT.

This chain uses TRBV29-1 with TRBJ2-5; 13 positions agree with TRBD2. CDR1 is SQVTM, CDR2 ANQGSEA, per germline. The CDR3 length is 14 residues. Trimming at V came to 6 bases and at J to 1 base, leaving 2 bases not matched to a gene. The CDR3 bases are TGCAGCGTCGGGACTAGCGGGATCCAAGAGACCCAGTACTTC. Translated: CSVGTSGIQETQYF. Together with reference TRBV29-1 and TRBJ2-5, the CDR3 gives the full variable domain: SAVISQKPSRDICQRGTSLTIQCQVDSQVTMMFWYRQQPGQSLTLIATANQGSEATYESGFVIDKFPISRPNLTFSTLTVSNMSPEDSSIYLCSVGTSGIQETQYFGPGTRLLVL.

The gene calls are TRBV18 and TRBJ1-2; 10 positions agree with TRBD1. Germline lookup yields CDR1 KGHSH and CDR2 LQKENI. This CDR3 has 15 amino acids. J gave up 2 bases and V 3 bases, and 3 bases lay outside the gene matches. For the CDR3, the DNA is TGTGCCAGCTCACCTCCGGGACAGGGGAACTATGGCTACACCTTC. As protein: CASSPPGQGNYGYTF. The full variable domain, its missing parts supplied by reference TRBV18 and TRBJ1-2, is NAGVMQNPRHLVRRRGQEARLRCSPMKGHSHVYWYRQLPEEGLKFMVYLQKENIIDESGMPKERFSAEFPKEGPSILRIQQVVRGDSAAYFCASSPPGQGNYGYTFGSGTRLTVV.

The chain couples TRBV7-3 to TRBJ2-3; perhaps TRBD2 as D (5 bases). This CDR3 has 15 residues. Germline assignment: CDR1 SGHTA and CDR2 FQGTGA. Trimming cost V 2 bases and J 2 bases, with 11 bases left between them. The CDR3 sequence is CASSLYEGPTDTQYF. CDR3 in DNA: TGTGCCAGCAGCTTATATGAGGGCCCCACAGATACGCAGTATTTT.

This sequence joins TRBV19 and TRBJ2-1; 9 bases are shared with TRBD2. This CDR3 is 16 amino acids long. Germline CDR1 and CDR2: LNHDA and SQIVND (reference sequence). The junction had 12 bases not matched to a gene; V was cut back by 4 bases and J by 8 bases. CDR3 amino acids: CASSRVAGVFGDEQFF. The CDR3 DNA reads TGTGCCAGTAGTAGGGTAGCGGGAGTTTTTGGCGATGAGCAGTTCTTC.

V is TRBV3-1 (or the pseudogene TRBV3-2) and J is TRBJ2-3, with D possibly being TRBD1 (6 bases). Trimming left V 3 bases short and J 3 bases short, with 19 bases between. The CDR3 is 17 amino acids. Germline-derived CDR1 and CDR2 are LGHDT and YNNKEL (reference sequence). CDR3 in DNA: TGTGCCAGCAGCCAGGACCCGTACGGACAGAGTACAGATACGCAGTATTTT. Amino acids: CASSQDPYGQSTDTQYF.